These T cell receptor beta chains were read from a single sample in a study of cytomegalovirus exposure and HLA in healthy donors. Here immunoSEQ multiplex PCR was the method, and the copy in TCRdb shows in-frame clones only, minus some. The table has hundreds of thousands of clones, 70% to 90% seen once. Sequenced material: PBMCs. The receptors were gathered from a man aged 30-40 years in good health and CMV-seronegative. Each CDR3 is given with its conserved first and last residue. D genes are given only for firm matches. For some rows the clone size is stated as once, few or many, or as a class when expanded; others skip it.

clone_size j_call v_call d_call cdr3_aa cdr3_nt
- TRBJ2-5 TRBV18 TRBD2 CASSKLAGARGETQYF TGTGCCAGCTCAAAGCTAGCGGGGGCCAGAGGAGAGACCCAGTACTTC
- TRBJ2-1 TRBV7-2 - CASSLGNRIGEQFF TGTGCCAGCAGTCTCGGGAACCGGATTGGGGAGCAGTTCTTC
- TRBJ1-1 TRBV18 - CASSSSGVHTEAFF TGTGCCAGCTCATCCTCAGGGGTACACACTGAAGCTTTCTTT
- TRBJ2-2 TRBV19 TRBD1 CASSWGTGRYTGELFF TGTGCCAGTAGTTGGGGGACAGGGCGGTACACCGGGGAGCTGTTTTTT
- TRBJ2-1 TRBV7-9 TRBD2 CASSVSGSSYNEQFF TGTGCCAGCAGCGTTAGCGGGAGCTCCTACAATGAGCAGTTCTTC
- TRBJ1-5 TRBV21-1 - CASSKTGGDRVNQPQHF TGTGCCAGCAGCAAAACAGGAGGGGACCGAGTGAATCAGCCCCAGCATTTT
- TRBJ2-7 TRBV28 TRBD2 CASSPARGVSYEQYF TGTGCCAGCAGTCCCGCCCGGGGGGTTTCCTACGAGCAGTACTTC
- TRBJ2-7 TRBV5-3 TRBD2 CARSLLTPGLAPEQYF TGTGCCAGAAGCTTGTTAACACCGGGACTAGCACCCGAGCAGTACTTC
once TRBJ2-3 TRBV6-6 - CASSYSGRGDTQYF TGTGCCAGCAGTTACTCAGGCCGGGGAGATACGCAGTATTTT
- TRBJ1-1 TRBV5-1 - CASSLGPAGHYTEAFF TGCGCCAGCAGCTTGGGTCCTGCAGGACACTACACTGAAGCTTTCTTT
few TRBJ2-2 TRBV28 TRBD1 CASSFDGTGTGELFF TGTGCCAGCAGTTTTGACGGGACAGGGACCGGGGAGCTGTTTTTT
- TRBJ2-5 TRBV12-2 - CASRSPLGDSEKYQETQYF TGTGCAAGTCGCTCCCCCCTTGGTGATTCAGAAAAATACCAAGAGACCCAGTACTTC
- TRBJ1-5 TRBV7-2 TRBD1 CASSLVGGGDQPQHF TGTGCCAGCAGCTTAGTAGGGGGCGGCGATCAGCCCCAGCATTTT